This entry describes one T cell receptor (beta chain). The entry originates in a study of OX40 agonist ivuxolimab in advanced cancers. Using immunoSEQ multiplex PCR, the repertoire was profiled, and TCRdb retains in-frame clones only, with some absent. The sample lists around 86,000 clones; more than 80% were seen once. The V and J ends lost 1 base and 5 bases respectively, with 11 bases between them. This CDR3 contains 14 residues. CDR1 is SGHVS and CDR2 is FQNEAQ in the germline V gene. This clonotype originated in an adult with an advanced solid tumor such as melanoma, head and neck, liver or kidney cancer. The chain joins TRBV7-8 to TRBJ1-2; D perhaps matches TRBD1 (5 bases). The sample was CD4+ or CD8+ T cells sorted from blood, taken in a trial of the OX40 agonist ivuxolimab. CDR3: CASSLDLQAYGYTF. The CDR3 nucleotides read TGTGCCAGCAGCTTAGATCTACAGGCTTATGGCTACACCTTC.